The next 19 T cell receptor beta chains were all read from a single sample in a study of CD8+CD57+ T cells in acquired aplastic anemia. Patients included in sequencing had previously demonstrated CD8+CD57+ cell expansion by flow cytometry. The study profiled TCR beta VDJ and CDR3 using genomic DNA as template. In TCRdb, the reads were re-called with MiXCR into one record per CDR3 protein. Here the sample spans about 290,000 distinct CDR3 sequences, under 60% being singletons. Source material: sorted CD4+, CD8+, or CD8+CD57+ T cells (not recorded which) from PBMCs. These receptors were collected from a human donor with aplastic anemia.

CDR3 loop: CATSRDTGAYNEQFF. The CDR3 DNA follows: TGTGCCACCAGCAGAGACACAGGGGCCTACAATGAGCAGTTCTTC. This sequence joins TRBV15 and TRBJ2-1; 7 bases agree with TRBD1. With V trimmed by 0 bases and J by 2 bases, 1 base remained unmatched. The CDR3 is 15 amino acids. The germline V gene encodes CDR1 LNHNV and CDR2 YYDKDF (reference sequence).

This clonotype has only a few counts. Here the CDR3 DNA reads TGCAGTGCTAGAGATCTAGGGACAGGGGATGGCTACACCTTC. It yields the protein CSARDLGTGDGYTF. This chain connects TRBV20-1 to TRBJ1-2; 10 bases match TRBD1. V lost 0 bases, J lost 6 bases, and 4 bases stayed unmatched. From germline, CDR1 is DFQATT and CDR2 SNEGSKA (reference sequence). The CDR3 consists of 14 residues.

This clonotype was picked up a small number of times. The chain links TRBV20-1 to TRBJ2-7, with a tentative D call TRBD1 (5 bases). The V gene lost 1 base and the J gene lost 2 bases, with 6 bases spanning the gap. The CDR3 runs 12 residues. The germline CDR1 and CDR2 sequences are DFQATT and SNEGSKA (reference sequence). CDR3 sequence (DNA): TGCAGTGCTAGAGGACAGCCCTACGAGCAGTACTTC. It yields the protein CSARGQPYEQYF.

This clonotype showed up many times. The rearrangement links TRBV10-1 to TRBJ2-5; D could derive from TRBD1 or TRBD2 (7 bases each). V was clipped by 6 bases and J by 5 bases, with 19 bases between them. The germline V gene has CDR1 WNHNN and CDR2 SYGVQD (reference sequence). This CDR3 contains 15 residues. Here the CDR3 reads CASRGGTAVGETQYF. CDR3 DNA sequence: TGCGCCAGCAGGGGGGGGACAGCCGTTGGGGAGACCCAGTACTTC.

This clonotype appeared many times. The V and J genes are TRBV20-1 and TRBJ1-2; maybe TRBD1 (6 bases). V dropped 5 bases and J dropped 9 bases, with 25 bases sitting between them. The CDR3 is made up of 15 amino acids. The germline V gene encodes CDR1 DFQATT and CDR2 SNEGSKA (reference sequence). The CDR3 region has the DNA TGCAGTGCTCTAGGGGGGCGGACCACAATCGGTAGCTACACCTTC. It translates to CSALGGRTTIGSYTF.

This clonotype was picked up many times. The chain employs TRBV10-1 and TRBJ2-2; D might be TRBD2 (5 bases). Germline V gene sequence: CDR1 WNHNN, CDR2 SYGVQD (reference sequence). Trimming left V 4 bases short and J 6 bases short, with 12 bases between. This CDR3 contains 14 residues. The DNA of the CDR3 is TGCGCCAGCAGTGGGCCGGGGTGGGCCGGGGAGCTGTTTTTT. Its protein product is CASSGPGWAGELFF.

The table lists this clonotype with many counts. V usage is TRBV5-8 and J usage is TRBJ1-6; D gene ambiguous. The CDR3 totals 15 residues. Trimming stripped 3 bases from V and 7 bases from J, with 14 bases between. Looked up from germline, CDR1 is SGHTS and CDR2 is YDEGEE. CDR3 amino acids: CASSSGRHSNSPLHF. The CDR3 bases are TGTGCCAGCAGCTCCGGCAGACACTCGAATTCACCCCTCCACTTT.

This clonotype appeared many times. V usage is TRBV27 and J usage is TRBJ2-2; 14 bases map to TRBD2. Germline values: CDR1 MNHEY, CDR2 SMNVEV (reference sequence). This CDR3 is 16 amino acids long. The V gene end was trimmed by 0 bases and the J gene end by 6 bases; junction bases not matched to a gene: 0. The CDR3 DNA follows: TGTGCCAGCAGTTTATCGACTAGCGGGAGGGCCGGGGAGCTGTTTTTT. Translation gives CASSLSTSGRAGELFF.

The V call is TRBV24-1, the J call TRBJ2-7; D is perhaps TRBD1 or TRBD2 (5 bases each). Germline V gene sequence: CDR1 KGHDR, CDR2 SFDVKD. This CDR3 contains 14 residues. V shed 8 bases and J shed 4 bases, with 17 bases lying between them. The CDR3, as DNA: TGTGCCACCACCCTAACCGGGACGGCTTACGAGCAGTACTTC. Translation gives CATTLTGTAYEQYF.

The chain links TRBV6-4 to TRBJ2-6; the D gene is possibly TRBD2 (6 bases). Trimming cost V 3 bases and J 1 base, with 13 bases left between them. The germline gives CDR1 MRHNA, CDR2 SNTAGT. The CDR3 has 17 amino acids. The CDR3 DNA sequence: TGTGCCAGCAGTGAGGGGGGTGGGCTATCTGGGGCCAACGTCCTGACTTTC. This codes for CASSEGGGLSGANVLTF.

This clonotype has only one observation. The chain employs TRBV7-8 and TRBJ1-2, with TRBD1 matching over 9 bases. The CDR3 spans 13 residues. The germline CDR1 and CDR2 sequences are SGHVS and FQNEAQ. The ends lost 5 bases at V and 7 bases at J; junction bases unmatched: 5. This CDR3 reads CASSRRQGVGYTF. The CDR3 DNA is TGTGCCAGCAGCCGACGACAGGGGGTTGGCTACACCTTC.

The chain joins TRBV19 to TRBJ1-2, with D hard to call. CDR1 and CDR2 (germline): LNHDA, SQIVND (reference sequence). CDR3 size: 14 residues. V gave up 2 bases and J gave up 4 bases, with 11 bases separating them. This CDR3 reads CASSITEGAYGYTF. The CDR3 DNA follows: TGTGCCAGTAGTATAACGGAAGGAGCCTATGGCTACACCTTC.

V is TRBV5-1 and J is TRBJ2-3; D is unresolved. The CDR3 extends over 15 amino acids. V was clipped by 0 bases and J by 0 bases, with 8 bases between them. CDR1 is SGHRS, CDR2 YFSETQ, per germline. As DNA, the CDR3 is TGCGCCAGCAGCTTGGGGACCATGAGCACAGATACGCAGTATTTT. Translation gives CASSLGTMSTDTQYF.

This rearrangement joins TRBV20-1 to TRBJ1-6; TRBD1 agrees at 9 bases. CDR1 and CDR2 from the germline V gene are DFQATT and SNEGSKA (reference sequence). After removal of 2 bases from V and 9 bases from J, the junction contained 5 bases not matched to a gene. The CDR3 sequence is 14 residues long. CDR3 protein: CSARSGTGTSPLHF. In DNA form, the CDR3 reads TGCAGTGCTAGATCCGGGACAGGGACTTCACCCCTCCACTTT.

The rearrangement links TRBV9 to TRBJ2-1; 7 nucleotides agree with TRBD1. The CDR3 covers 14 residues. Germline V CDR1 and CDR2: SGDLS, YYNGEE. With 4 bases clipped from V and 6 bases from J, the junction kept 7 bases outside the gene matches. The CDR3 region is CASSSGQRINEQFF. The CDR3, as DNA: TGTGCCAGCAGCTCGGGACAGCGTATCAATGAGCAGTTCTTC. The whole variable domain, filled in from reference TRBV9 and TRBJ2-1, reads DSGVTQTPKHLITATGQRVTLRCSPRSGDLSVYWYQQSLDQGLQFLIQYYNGEERAKGNILERFSAQQFPDLHSELNLSSLELGDSALYFCASSSGQRINEQFFGPGTRLTVL.

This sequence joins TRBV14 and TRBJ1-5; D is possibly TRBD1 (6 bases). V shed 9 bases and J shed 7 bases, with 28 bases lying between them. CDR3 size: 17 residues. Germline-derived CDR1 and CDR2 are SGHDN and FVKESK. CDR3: CASSIGVGGGAGQPQHF. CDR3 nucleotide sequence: TGTGCCAGTAGTATTGGGGTCGGGGGGGGCGCAGGACAGCCCCAGCATTTT.

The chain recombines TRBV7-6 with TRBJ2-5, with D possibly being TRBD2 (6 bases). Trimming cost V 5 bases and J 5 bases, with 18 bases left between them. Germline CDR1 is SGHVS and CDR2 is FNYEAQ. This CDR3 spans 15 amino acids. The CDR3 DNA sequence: TGTGCCAGCAGCGTGGTTGGCGGGACGGGGGAGACCCAGTACTTC. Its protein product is CASSVVGGTGETQYF.

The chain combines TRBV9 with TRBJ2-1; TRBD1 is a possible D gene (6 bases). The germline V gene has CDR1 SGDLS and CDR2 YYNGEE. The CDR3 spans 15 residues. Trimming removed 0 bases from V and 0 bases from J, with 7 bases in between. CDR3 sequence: CASSVEDSSYNEQFF. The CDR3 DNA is TGTGCCAGCAGCGTAGAGGACAGCTCCTACAATGAGCAGTTCTTC.

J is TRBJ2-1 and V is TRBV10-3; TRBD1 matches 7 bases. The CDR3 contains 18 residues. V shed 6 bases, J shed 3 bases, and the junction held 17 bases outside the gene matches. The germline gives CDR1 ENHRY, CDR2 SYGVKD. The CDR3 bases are TGTGCCATCAGGGGTAGAGGGGGCCACCCGTCCGACTACAATGAGCAGTTCTTC. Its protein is CAIRGRGGHPSDYNEQFF.